This TCR beta chain was recovered during a study of T-cell memory formation after mild COVID-19. Study findings and constraints: CD4+ bias marked clones expanding day 15 to 37, unlike balanced contracting clones.

This clonotype was observed at least ten times. Its antigen is unidentified. A single record per CDR3 protein comes from TCRdb applying MiXCR to the 5' RACE reads. Of about 560,000 distinct CDR3 sequences listed, 15% to 20% are singletons. Germline CDR1 reads DFQATT; CDR2 reads SNEGSKA (reference sequence). CDR3 length equals 14 residues. With 0 bases removed from V and 0 bases from J, the gap between germline ends came to 8 bases. J is TRBJ1-1 and V is TRBV20-1; the D is unclear. Sequenced material: PBMCs or a T cell subset sorted from them (not recorded which). This receptor was taken from an adult woman who had mild COVID-19 (a few samples of this study predate the infection). Cell type and time point are not known. CDR3 protein: CSARDLGLNTEAFF. Written as DNA, the CDR3 is TGCAGTGCTAGAGATCTTGGATTGAACACTGAAGCTTTCTTT.